Reported below is one T cell receptor (beta chain). No antigen is known for it. The sample originates from a study of T cell repertoires in cytomegalovirus infection. Study-wide background: Both recently identified HLA-C-restricted and well-studied HLA-B-restricted CMV epitopes were used in the study. Public signatures in TCR beta pointed to CMV infection and matching HLA type. General observations from the study: HLA-C-restricted CMV-specific TCR beta clonotypes were dominant in the ex vivo response. Totalled public TCR beta family frequency picked out people who carried CMV plus the relevant HLA.

CDR3 length equals 14 residues. V dropped 4 bases and J dropped 4; count of bases not matched to a gene: 4. Germline assignment: CDR1 MNHNY and CDR2 SVGAGI (reference sequence). In TCRdb, the reads were re-called with MiXCR into one record per CDR3 protein. The data hold a few hundred thousand distinct CDR3 sequences, with 25% to 30% observed a single time. The clonotype was recovered from a human donor in good health (CMV status not recorded). Some clones in this sample may be carry-over from other donors' samples. The sample in question was cultured PBMCs, obtained from culture after CMV antigen stimulation. The rearrangement links TRBV6-6 to TRBJ2-7; the match to TRBD1 covers 10 bases. The CDR3 is CASSSSGQGYEQYF. The CDR3 DNA sequence: TGTGCCAGCAGTTCCTCGGGACAGGGGTACGAGCAGTACTTC.